This paragraph covers one T cell receptor (beta chain) sequence. Its antigen remains unknown. TCRdb keeps only in-frame clones here, not all; method: immunoSEQ multiplex PCR. The sample contains under 550,000 clones, roughly 90% of which appear only once. These data originate in a study of Ad26.COV2.S vaccination and SARS-CoV-2 variants. Study information: Enrolled in COV1001, the donor was in the Ad26.COV2.S trial arm, which received the vaccine.

Treatment reported: about 20 received Ad26.COV2.S at low or high dose, single or two shots; roughly 5 received placebo; per-sample allocation not given. Sampling happened 63 days after the first vaccine or placebo injection. The CDR3 is made up of 14 amino acids. The V gene lost 6 bases and the J gene lost 6 bases, with 14 bases spanning the gap. Germline CDR1 and CDR2: MGHDK and SYGVNS. Study-level points and caveats: Overall T cell responses may have been underestimated by the analyses of TCR breadth and depth. Reported findings describe substantial breadth in spike-specific CD8+ and CD4+ T cell responses following vaccination.

Sequenced material: peripheral blood, taken in a trial of Ad26.COV2.S vaccine versus placebo. The V call is TRBV25-1, the J call TRBJ1-4, with D unclear. The TCR sequence derives from a person between 18 and 65 years old who received the Ad26.COV2.S COVID-19 vaccine or a placebo. As DNA, the CDR3 is TGTGCCAGCAGAGACGCACAACCGTATGAAAAACTGTTTTTT. It encodes CASRDAQPYEKLFF.